This T cell receptor beta chain came from a study of technical replicates of blood from a few donors. The junction had 18 bases not matched to a gene; V was cut back by 7 bases and J by 3 bases. CDR3 length: 19 residues. The germline V gene encodes CDR1 MDHEN and CDR2 SYDVKM. This table comes from immunoSEQ multiplex PCR, and its TCRdb copy is limited to in-frame clones, with some not included. This table has more than 65,000 clones, approximately 97% appearing once. The count of this clone is one. Material: T cells isolated from PBMCs. The sequence was collected from a human donor in good health. The V call is TRBV28, the J call TRBJ2-1; 10 bases line up with TRBD1. This CDR3 reads CASTDAGTGAWENYNEQFF. DNA for the CDR3: TGTGCCAGCACCGACGCCGGGACAGGGGCTTGGGAGAACTACAATGAGCAGTTCTTC.